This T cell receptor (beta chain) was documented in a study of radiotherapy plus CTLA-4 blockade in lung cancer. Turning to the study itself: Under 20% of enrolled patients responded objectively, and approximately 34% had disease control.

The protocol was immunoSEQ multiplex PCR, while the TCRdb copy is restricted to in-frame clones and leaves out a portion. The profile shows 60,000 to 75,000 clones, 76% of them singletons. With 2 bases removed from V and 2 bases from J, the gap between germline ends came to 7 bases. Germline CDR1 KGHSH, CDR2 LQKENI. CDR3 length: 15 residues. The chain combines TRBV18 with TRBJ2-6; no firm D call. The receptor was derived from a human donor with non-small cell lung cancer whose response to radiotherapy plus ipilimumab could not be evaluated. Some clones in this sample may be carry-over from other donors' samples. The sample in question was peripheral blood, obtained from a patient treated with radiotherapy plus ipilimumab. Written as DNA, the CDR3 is TGTGCCAGCTCACCAGACTCCCCTGGGGCCAACGTCCTGACTTTC. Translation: CASSPDSPGANVLTF.